Listed here is a single TCR beta chain. Its antigen is unknown. This record comes from a study of T cell responses to AZD1222 COVID-19 vaccine. Findings of the study overall: Scientists sampled the repertoires only once the peak T cell response had passed. Nearly half of the spike-specific TCRs reportedly recognize variant regions that carry no mutations.

Deletions cut 4 bases from V and 0 bases from J, with 11 bases between. Germline V gene data show CDR1 as MNHEY and CDR2 as SVGEGT. CDR3 length: 15 residues. Method: immunoSEQ multiplex PCR; TCRdb's copy keeps in-frame clones and lacks some. The sample lists roughly 150,000 clones; around 89% were seen once. The receptor's source is an adult in good health. The chain carries TRBV6-2 or TRBV6-3 and TRBJ2-3; D is unclear. The material sequenced was peripheral blood, taken on day 0 of AZD1222 vaccination. The CDR3 DNA is TGTGCCAGCAGTTCGGGTCTGGGGAGCACAGATACGCAGTATTTT. Translated: CASSSGLGSTDTQYF.